What follows are 12 T cell receptor beta chains derived from one specimen sequenced in a study of spatial heterogeneity in lung cancer. As to time point: sample taken at primary tumor resection. The study sequenced unsorted whole RNA from tumor, nontumor lung or frozen PBMC. Using its own MiXCR run on the 5' RACE reads, TCRdb lists one record per CDR3 protein. The sample contains tens of thousands of distinct CDR3 sequences, approximately 7.2% of which appear only once. The specimen was PBMCs, collected at surgery. The receptors stem from a male donor with early-stage non-small cell lung cancer.

This clonotype was detected ten times or more. The rearrangement links TRBV18 to TRBJ2-2; D gene ambiguous. Deletions cut 3 bases from V and 6 bases from J, with 20 bases between. Looked up from germline, CDR1 is KGHSH and CDR2 is LQKENI. This CDR3 has 17 residues. The DNA of the CDR3 is TGTGCCAGCTCACCTCTTACTTGGAACATAGGTCCCGGGGAGCTGTTTTTT. This codes for CASSPLTWNIGPGELFF.

The chain employs TRBV28 and TRBJ2-7, with D tentatively TRBD1 (6 bases). CDR1 and CDR2 (germline): MDHEN, SYDVKM. CDR3 length: 12 residues. V was shortened by 6 bases and J by 5 bases, with 11 bases between the two germline ends. DNA of the CDR3: TGTGCCAGCAGCACTTGGGGGCACGAGCAGTACTTC. Its protein is CASSTWGHEQYF.

The chain recombines TRBV7-8 with TRBJ2-4; perhaps D is TRBD1 or TRBD2 (5 bases each). Trimming took off 4 bases at V and 1 base at J, with 20 bases between the two ends. From germline, CDR1 is SGHVS and CDR2 FQNEAQ. The CDR3 totals 18 residues. The CDR3 here is CASSSPLVGVGAKNIQYF. The CDR3 nucleotides read TGTGCCAGCAGCTCCCCCTTAGTGGGGGTCGGGGCCAAAAACATTCAGTACTTC.

There are a few counts of this clonotype. The rearrangement links TRBV5-1 to TRBJ2-1; D is undetermined. CDR1 SGHRS and CDR2 YFSETQ come from the germline V gene. This CDR3 region has 15 residues. Trimming took 4 bases from V and 1 from J, leaving 12 bases between them. The CDR3 nucleotides read TGCGCCAGCAGCCGCCCAGGAACTTCCTACAATGAGCAGTTCTTC. It is translated as CASSRPGTSYNEQFF.

This clonotype was counted ten times or more. V is TRBV14 and J is TRBJ2-5, with no clear D. With 0 bases removed from V and 5 bases from J, the gap between germline ends came to 7 bases. Germline CDR1 SGHDN, CDR2 FVKESK. CDR3 size: 13 residues. The CDR3 loop is CASSQEVGETQYF. The CDR3 nucleotides read TGTGCCAGCAGCCAAGAGGTGGGCGAGACCCAGTACTTC.

The sample holds many counts of this clonotype. V is TRBV28 and J is TRBJ1-4; the match to TRBD1 covers 9 bases. The CDR3 is 17 amino acids. Germline trimming cut 2 bases from V and 8 bases from J; bases unmatched to any gene: 12. Germline V lookup: CDR1 MDHEN, CDR2 SYDVKM. In DNA form, the CDR3 reads TGTGCCAGCAGTTTAACGGGACAGGGATTTTCGCGGGAAAAACTGTTTTTT. Residues: CASSLTGQGFSREKLFF.

This clonotype was counted at least ten times. The chain links TRBV6-2 or TRBV6-3 to TRBJ2-4; D may correspond to TRBD1 or TRBD2 (6 bases each). The CDR3 runs 13 residues. The germline V and J ends were trimmed by 7 bases and 8 bases, with 15 bases remaining between them. The V gene's germline CDR1 is MNHEY and CDR2 SVGEGT. The CDR3 DNA is TGTGCCAGCAATCCGGGGGCTGGGGACATTCAGTACTTC. This gives the protein CASNPGAGDIQYF.

Sample share makes this clonotype medium-sized. The V call is TRBV27, the J call TRBJ2-1; tentatively, D is TRBD2 (5 bases). Trimming cost V 5 bases and J 9 bases, with 14 bases left between them. CDR1 is MNHEY and CDR2 is SMNVEV in the germline V gene (reference sequence). The CDR3 totals 13 residues. Here the CDR3 DNA reads TGTGCCAGCAGTCCCACCCTAGCAGGTGAGCAGTTCTTC. This translates into CASSPTLAGEQFF.

This clonotype was detected many times. The chain is built from TRBV3-1 and TRBJ1-5; maybe TRBD1 (6 bases). The CDR3 has 14 residues. Germline assignment: CDR1 LGHDT and CDR2 YNNKEL (reference sequence). Between the trimmed V and J ends, which lost 3 bases and 4 bases, there was a span of 10 bases. CDR3 amino acids: CASSHGQINQPQHF. The CDR3 DNA reads TGTGCCAGCAGCCATGGACAGATTAATCAGCCCCAGCATTTT.

This clonotype was seen ten or more times. This chain links TRBV5-5 with TRBJ2-3; D might be TRBD2 (5 bases). V was pared by 3 bases and J by 3 bases, with 11 bases between. The CDR3 covers 14 residues. Per the germline V gene, CDR1 is SGHKS and CDR2 is YYEKEE (reference sequence). CDR3 in amino acids: CASSSLTGTDTQYF. The CDR3 DNA is TGTGCCAGCAGCTCCTTGACGGGGACAGATACGCAGTATTTT.

In this sample, this clonotype turned up many times. The rearrangement joins TRBV4-2 to TRBJ2-1, with 13 nucleotides matching TRBD2. Germline CDR1 reads LGHNA; CDR2 reads YNFKEQ. The trim removed 2 bases at V and 5 bases at J, leaving 12 bases unmatched. This CDR3 has 19 amino acids. The CDR3 here is CASSQRAPPGLAGNNEQFF. DNA for the CDR3: TGTGCCAGCAGCCAACGAGCACCGCCGGGACTAGCGGGAAACAATGAGCAGTTCTTC.

This clonotype was counted many times. The CDR3 DNA sequence: TGTGCCAGTAGTACCGACAGATACCACGAGCAGTACTTC. It is translated as CASSTDRYHEQYF. The chain has TRBV19 and TRBJ2-7, with D maybe TRBD1 (5 bases). The CDR3 contains 13 residues. V lost 4 bases and J lost 5, with 12 bases in between. CDR1 LNHDA and CDR2 SQIVND come from the germline V gene (reference sequence).